The clone carrying this T cell receptor (beta chain) was counted only a few times. Its antigen is not identified. Per sample, at least 5 micrograms of total RNA were extracted. The sample is drawn from a study of blood T cells in healthy people across ages. Sample-barcoded 5' priming and a J-beta primer mix drove a second PCR of about 6 to 12 cycles. Every cDNA was tagged by a template-switch adaptor with 12 random nucleotides. Using its own MiXCR run on the 5' RACE reads, TCRdb lists one record per CDR3 protein. Here the sample spans 720,000 or so distinct CDR3 sequences, 40% to 45% being singletons. Findings and caveats of the study: Changes in expanded clonotypes were possibly confounded, as the CMV status of donors was unknown.

Looked up from germline, CDR1 is SGHTA and CDR2 is FQGNSA. V lost 4 bases and J lost 6; bases outside the gene matches: 15. This CDR3 is built from 19 residues. This clonotype originated in a man older than 75 in good health. Sample: blood. J is TRBJ2-5 and V is TRBV7-2, with TRBD2 identical over 15 bases. The CDR3 reads CASSSRDRGTSGRLKTQYF. The CDR3 DNA reads TGTGCCAGCAGCTCCCGGGACAGGGGGACTAGCGGGAGGTTGAAGACCCAGTACTTC.